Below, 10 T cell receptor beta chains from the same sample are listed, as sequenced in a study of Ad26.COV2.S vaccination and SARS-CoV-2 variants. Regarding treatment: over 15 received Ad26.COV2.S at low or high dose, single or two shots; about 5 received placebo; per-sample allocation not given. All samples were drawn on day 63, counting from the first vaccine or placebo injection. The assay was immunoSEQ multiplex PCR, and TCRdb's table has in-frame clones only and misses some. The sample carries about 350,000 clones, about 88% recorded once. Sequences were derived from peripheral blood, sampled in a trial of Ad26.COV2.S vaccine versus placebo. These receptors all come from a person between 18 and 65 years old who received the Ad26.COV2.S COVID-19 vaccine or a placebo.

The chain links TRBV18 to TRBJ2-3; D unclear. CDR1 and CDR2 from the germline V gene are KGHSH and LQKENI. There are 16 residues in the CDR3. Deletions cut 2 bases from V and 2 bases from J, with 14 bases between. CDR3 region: CASSPLSGSVTDTQYF. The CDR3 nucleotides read TGTGCCAGCTCACCATTAAGTGGCTCGGTCACAGATACGCAGTATTTT.

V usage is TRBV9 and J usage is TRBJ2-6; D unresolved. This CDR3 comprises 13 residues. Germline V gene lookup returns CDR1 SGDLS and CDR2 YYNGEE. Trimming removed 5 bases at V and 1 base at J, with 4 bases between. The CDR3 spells CASRGSGANVLTF. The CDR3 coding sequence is TGTGCCAGCAGGGGATCTGGGGCCAACGTCCTGACTTTC.

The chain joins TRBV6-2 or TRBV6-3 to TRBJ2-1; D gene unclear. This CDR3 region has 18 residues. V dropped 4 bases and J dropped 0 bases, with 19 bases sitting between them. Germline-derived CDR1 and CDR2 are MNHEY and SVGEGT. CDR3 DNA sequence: TGTGCCAGCAGTTGGACGGTGAGGCCCCTAAGCTCCTACAATGAGCAGTTCTTC. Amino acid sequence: CASSWTVRPLSSYNEQFF.

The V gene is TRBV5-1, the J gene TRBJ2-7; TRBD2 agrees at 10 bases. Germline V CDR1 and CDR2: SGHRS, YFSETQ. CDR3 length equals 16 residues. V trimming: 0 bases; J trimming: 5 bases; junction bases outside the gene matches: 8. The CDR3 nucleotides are TGCGCCAGCAGCTTGGGTAATAGCGGGAGGATCGACGAGCAGTACTTC. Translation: CASSLGNSGRIDEQYF.

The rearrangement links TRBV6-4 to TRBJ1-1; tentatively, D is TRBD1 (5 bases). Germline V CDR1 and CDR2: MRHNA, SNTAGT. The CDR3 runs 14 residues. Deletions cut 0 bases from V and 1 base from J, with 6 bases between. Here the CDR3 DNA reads TGTGCCAGCAGTGACTCGGGGGAGAACACTGAAGCTTTCTTT. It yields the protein CASSDSGENTEAFF.

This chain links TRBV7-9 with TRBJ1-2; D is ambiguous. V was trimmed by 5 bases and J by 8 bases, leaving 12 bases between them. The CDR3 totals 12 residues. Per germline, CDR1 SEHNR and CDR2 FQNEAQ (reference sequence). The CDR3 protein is CASSTWRAGYTF. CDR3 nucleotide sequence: TGTGCCAGCAGCACATGGAGGGCAGGCTACACCTTC.

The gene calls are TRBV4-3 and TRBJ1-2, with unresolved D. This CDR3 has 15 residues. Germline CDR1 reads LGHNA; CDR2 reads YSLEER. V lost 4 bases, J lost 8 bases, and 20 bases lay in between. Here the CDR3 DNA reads TGCGCCAGCAGCCTCCGCTCTAGGGAGGTATGGGGCTACACCTTC. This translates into CASSLRSREVWGYTF.

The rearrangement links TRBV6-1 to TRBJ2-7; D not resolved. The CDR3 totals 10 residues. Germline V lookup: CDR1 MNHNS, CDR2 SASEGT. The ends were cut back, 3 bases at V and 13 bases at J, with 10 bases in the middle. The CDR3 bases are TGTGCCAGCAGTGAGCTTCGACCTTACTTC. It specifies CASSELRPYF.

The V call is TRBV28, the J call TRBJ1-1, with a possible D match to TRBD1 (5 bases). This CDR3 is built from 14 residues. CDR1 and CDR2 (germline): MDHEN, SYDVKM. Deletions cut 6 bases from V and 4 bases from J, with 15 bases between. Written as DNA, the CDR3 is TGTGCCAGCAGCCGTCAGGGCTTGAGCACTGAAGCTTTCTTT. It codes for CASSRQGLSTEAFF.

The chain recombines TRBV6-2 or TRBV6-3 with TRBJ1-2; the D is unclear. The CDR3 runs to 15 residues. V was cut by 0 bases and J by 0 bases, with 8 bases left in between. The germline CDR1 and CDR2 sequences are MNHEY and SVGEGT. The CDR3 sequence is CASSYSVETNYGYTF. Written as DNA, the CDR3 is TGTGCCAGCAGTTACTCGGTGGAAACTAACTATGGCTACACCTTC.